The clone carrying this TCR beta chain showed up just a few times. Its antigen is as yet unknown. The CDR3 runs 17 residues. Per the germline V gene, CDR1 is LGHNA and CDR2 is YSLEER. V was pared by 1 base and J by 2 bases, with 7 bases of the junction left unmatched. The data stem from a study of CD8 T cells in ankylosing spondylitis. Study-wide results and caveats: About 8 highly homologous variants made up a TCR beta motif that seemed to typify ankylosing spondylitis blood.

The authors made TCR beta libraries by quantitative 5'-RACE with molecular barcodes. TCRdb used MiXCR to reprocess the 5' RACE reads, holding one entry per CDR3 protein. The sample includes 290,000 or so distinct CDR3 sequences, less than 25% of them seen just once. This sequence originates from a female donor with ankylosing spondylitis or in good health (not recorded which). Input material: blood, either unsorted or a sorted T cell fraction (not recorded which). The gene calls are TRBV4-3 and TRBJ2-3; TRBD2 matches at 9 bases. The CDR3 sequence: CASSQVGSGSPTDTQYF. The CDR3 region has the DNA TGCGCCAGCAGCCAAGTGGGTAGCGGGAGTCCCACAGATACGCAGTATTTT.